The rows below give T cell receptor beta chains drawn from one sample of a study of blood T cell repertoires in COVID-19. Generated by immunoSEQ multiplex PCR, the TCRdb table keeps only in-frame clones and is missing some. In the table there are over 70,000 clones, 65% to 90% of which are singletons. The sample comprised peripheral blood. The origin of the receptors is a human donor in a cohort sampled during active COVID-19. Both conserved end residues are part of each CDR3. D genes are given only for firm matches.

J: TRBJ2-7; D: .; V: TRBV9; CDR3: CASSRQENYEQYF; DNA: TGTGCCAGCAGTAGACAGGAGAACTACGAGCAGTACTTC
J: TRBJ2-6; D: .; V: TRBV19; CDR3: CASSSRAAGANVLTF; DNA: TGTGCCAGTAGTTCAAGAGCCGCCGGGGCCAACGTCCTGACTTTC
J: TRBJ1-2; D: .; V: TRBV2; CDR3: CASSDLGNGYTF; DNA: TGTGCCAGCAGTGATCTCGGGAATGGCTACACCTTC
J: TRBJ2-5; D: .; V: TRBV9; CDR3: CASSVGPGEETQYF; DNA: TGTGCCAGCAGCGTAGGGCCAGGGGAAGAGACCCAGTACTTC
J: TRBJ1-5; D: TRBD1; V: TRBV11-3; CDR3: CASSSRSRGVFSNQPQHF; DNA: TGTGCCAGCAGCTCCCGCTCCAGGGGGGTATTTAGCAATCAGCCCCAGCATTTT
J: TRBJ2-7; D: .; V: TRBV2; CDR3: CASRDSVRYEQYF; DNA: TGTGCCAGCAGGGACAGCGTCAGATACGAGCAGTACTTC
J: TRBJ2-7; D: TRBD1; V: TRBV10-3; CDR3: CAISTGEVYEQYF; DNA: TGTGCCATTTCGACAGGGGAGGTCTACGAGCAGTACTTC
J: TRBJ1-2; D: .; V: TRBV11-2; CDR3: CASSFGVAGYTF; DNA: TGTGCCAGCAGCTTCGGAGTCGCGGGCTACACCTTC
J: TRBJ2-5; D: TRBD1; V: TRBV7-8; CDR3: CASSLDLRDRAVQETQYF; DNA: TGTGCCAGCAGCTTAGATTTGCGGGACAGGGCTGTACAAGAGACCCAGTACTTC
J: TRBJ2-3; D: TRBD1; V: TRBV7-3; CDR3: CASSVLGTGSQDTQYF; DNA: TGTGCCAGCAGCGTACTCGGGACAGGGTCCCAAGATACGCAGTATTTT
J: TRBJ1-5; D: .; V: TRBV19; CDR3: CASSPRNNQPQHF; DNA: TGTGCCAGTAGTCCCAGGAACAATCAGCCCCAGCATTTT
J: TRBJ1-1; D: .; V: TRBV18; CDR3: CASSPDFAGQAFF; DNA: TGTGCCAGCTCACCGGACTTCGCCGGGCAAGCTTTCTTT
J: TRBJ2-1; D: TRBD2; V: TRBV11-2; CDR3: CASSLLSGGYNEQFF; DNA: TGTGCCAGCAGCTTACTTAGCGGGGGATACAATGAGCAGTTCTTC
J: TRBJ2-3; D: .; V: TRBV3-1/TRBV3-2; CDR3: CASSTSSSRTDTQYF; DNA: TGTGCCAGCAGTACCTCTAGCAGCCGCACAGATACGCAGTATTTT
J: TRBJ1-5; D: TRBD1; V: TRBV29-1; CDR3: CSVGDRGSNQPQHF; DNA: TGCAGCGTTGGAGACAGGGGAAGCAATCAGCCCCAGCATTTT
J: TRBJ2-3; D: .; V: TRBV25-1; CDR3: CASSVGQGEEDTQYF; DNA: TGTGCCAGCAGTGTCGGCCAGGGGGAGGAAGATACGCAGTATTTT
J: TRBJ1-2; D: .; V: TRBV21-1; CDR3: CASSILGGLKYGYTF; DNA: TGTGCCAGCAGCATATTAGGGGGCCTAAAGTATGGCTACACCTTC
J: TRBJ2-7; D: .; V: TRBV6-5; CDR3: CASSFSRGNSYEQYF; DNA: TGTGCCAGCAGTTTTTCCCGGGGGAACTCCTACGAGCAGTACTTC
J: TRBJ1-1; D: .; V: TRBV5-6; CDR3: CASSLTGTEAFF; DNA: TGTGCCAGCAGCTTGACGGGCACTGAAGCTTTCTTT